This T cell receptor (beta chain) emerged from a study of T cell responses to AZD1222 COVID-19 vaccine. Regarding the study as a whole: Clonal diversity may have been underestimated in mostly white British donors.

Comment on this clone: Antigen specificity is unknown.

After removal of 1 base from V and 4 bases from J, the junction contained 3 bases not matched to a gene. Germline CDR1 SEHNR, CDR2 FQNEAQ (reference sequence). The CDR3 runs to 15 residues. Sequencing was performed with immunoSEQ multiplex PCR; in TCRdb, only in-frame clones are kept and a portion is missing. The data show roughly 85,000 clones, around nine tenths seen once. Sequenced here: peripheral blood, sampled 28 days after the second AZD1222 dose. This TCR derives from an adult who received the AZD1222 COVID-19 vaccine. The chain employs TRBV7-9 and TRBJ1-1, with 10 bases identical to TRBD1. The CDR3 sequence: CASSLETGGFTEAFF. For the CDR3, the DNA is TGTGCCAGCAGCTTAGAGACAGGGGGCTTCACTGAAGCTTTCTTT.